This T cell receptor (beta chain) emerged from a study of blood T cell repertoires in COVID-19. Study background: Acute and convalescent COVID-19 samples came from the United States, Italy and Spain. PBMCs, B-cell-depleted T cells, or T cells provided the cDNA or gDNA that made up the material.

Germline V gene data show CDR1 as SEHNR and CDR2 as FQNEAQ (reference sequence). The CDR3 length is 16 residues. Trimming shortened V by 5 bases and J by 0 bases, and 15 bases separated the two germline ends. Methods used by the authors: Reference gene primer amplification yielded estimated nucleated cell counts. TCRdb's copy holds only in-frame clones and misses some; the assay was immunoSEQ multiplex PCR. V and J calls and clone size are given by that table; D and trimming were obtained from the DNA. This table has some 90,000 clones, around three quarters appearing once. The rearrangement joins TRBV7-9 to TRBJ2-3; TRBD1 is a possible D gene (6 bases). This receptor was taken from a woman between 65 and 79 years old with acute or convalescent COVID-19. What was sequenced was peripheral blood. The CDR3 DNA sequence: TGTGCCAGCAGCCTAACAGGGCTCGCTAGCACAGATACGCAGTATTTT. Translating gives CASSLTGLASTDTQYF.